This entry lists 26 T cell receptor beta chains sequenced from one sample in a study of blood T cell repertoires in COVID-19. The repertoire was sequenced with immunoSEQ multiplex PCR; TCRdb's copy has only in-frame clones and lacks some. The sample comprises 200,000 to 250,000 clones, around 82% of which are singletons, and 3% to 4.5% rests with the top ten. The sequenced material came from PBMCs or T cells enriched from blood (not recorded which). The receptors shown here come from a woman between 40 and 55 years old who had been exposed to COVID-19.

This clone has a single count. The rearrangement uses TRBV7-2 and TRBJ2-7; 8 bases match TRBD1. The CDR3 consists of 15 residues. CDR1 is SGHTA and CDR2 is FQGNSA in the germline V gene. V lost 1 base to trimming and J lost 4 bases; unmatched junction nucleotides: 6. CDR3 coding DNA: TGTGCCAGCAGCTTAGAGCAGGGGGCGAGTTACGAGCAGTACTTC. This encodes CASSLEQGASYEQYF.

This clone was seen a single time. The V and J genes are TRBV6-5 and TRBJ1-5; 9 nucleotides line up with TRBD1. J lost 5 bases, V lost 2 bases, and 7 bases had no gene match. Germline V CDR1 and CDR2: MNHEY, SVGAGI. CDR3 size: 16 residues. CDR3 coding DNA: TGTGCCAGCAGTTACCCCGGGACAGGGATTCATCAGCCCCAGCATTTT. It translates to CASSYPGTGIHQPQHF.

The chain employs TRBV4-1 and TRBJ1-2; maybe TRBD1 (6 bases). CDR3 length: 15 amino acids. Trimming removed 4 bases at V and 3 bases at J, with 15 bases between. Germline lookup yields CDR1 MGHRA and CDR2 YSYEKL. The CDR3 nucleotides read TGCGCCAGCAGCCCGAACAGGGAGTTGGACTATGGCTACACCTTC. Translated, it gives CASSPNRELDYGYTF.

This clone has a handful of counts. The chain joins TRBV10-3 to TRBJ2-7; TRBD2 aligns across 10 bases. Trimming took 5 bases from V and 2 from J; bases not matched to a gene: 3. The CDR3 loop spans 14 amino acids. Germline values: CDR1 ENHRY, CDR2 SYGVKD. The CDR3 bases are TGTGCCATCAGTCTTAGCGGGGGGACCTACGAGCAGTACTTC. The encoded protein is CAISLSGGTYEQYF.

Details on this clone: The same CDR3 arises from other DNA sequences in this sample as well. The chain employs TRBV19 and TRBJ1-1, with D unresolved. This CDR3 is built from 13 residues. Trimming removed 0 bases at V and 3 bases at J, with 5 bases between. CDR1 is LNHDA and CDR2 is SQIVND in the germline V gene (reference sequence). The CDR3 nucleotides read TGTGCCAGTAGTATAGATCGGGACACTGAAGCTTTCTTT. Its protein product is CASSIDRDTEAFF. Complete variable domain (other parts from reference TRBV19 and TRBJ1-1): DGGITQSPKYLFRKEGQNVTLSCEQNLNHDAMYWYRQDPGQGLRLIYYSQIVNDFQKGDIAEGYSVSREKKESFPLTVTSAQKNPTAFYLCASSIDRDTEAFFGQGTRLTVV.

The chain is built from TRBV14 and TRBJ2-7; the D gene is possibly TRBD1 (5 bases). V was trimmed by 4 bases and J by 2 bases, leaving 12 bases between them. The CDR3 covers 14 residues. Germline CDR1 is SGHDN and CDR2 is FVKESK. CDR3 residues: CASSLLYRTYEQYF. The CDR3 bases are TGTGCCAGCAGCCTCCTTTACAGGACCTACGAGCAGTACTTC.

The chain uses TRBV5-4 and TRBJ2-7; D may be TRBD1 (5 bases). V was clipped by 4 bases and J by 4 bases, with 9 bases between them. The CDR3 loop spans 12 amino acids. Germline values: CDR1 SGHNT, CDR2 YYREEE (reference sequence). In DNA form, the CDR3 reads TGTGCCAGCAGCGACCAGGGTTACGAGCAGTACTTC. Translating gives CASSDQGYEQYF.

The rearrangement links TRBV7-9 to TRBJ2-7, with no clear D. Germline CDR1 SEHNR, CDR2 FQNEAQ (reference sequence). The CDR3 length is 11 residues. V was clipped by 5 bases and J by 6 bases, with 8 bases between them. The DNA of the CDR3 is TGTGCCAGCAGCGTAGACGGCGAGCAGTACTTC. Its protein is CASSVDGEQYF.

This clone was observed at least ten times. CDR3 sequence reads: CASSLGTGVNTEAFF. The CDR3 DNA is TGTGCCAGCAGCTTGGGGACAGGGGTAAACACTGAAGCTTTCTTT. The chain employs TRBV7-9 and TRBJ1-1, with TRBD1 matching over 10 bases. V trimming: 3 bases; J trimming: 2 bases; junction bases outside the gene matches: 3. Germline CDR1 SEHNR, CDR2 FQNEAQ (reference sequence). This CDR3 has 15 residues.

The V gene is TRBV7-2, the J gene TRBJ1-3; 10 bases fit TRBD1. This CDR3 is built from 14 residues. The V and J ends lost 4 bases and 8 bases, in that order; junction bases with no gene match: 5. CDR1 and CDR2 from the germline V gene are SGHTA and FQGNSA. CDR3 nucleotides: TGTGCCAGCAGCTCCCCGGACAGGGGGGACACCATATATTTT. Protein: CASSSPDRGDTIYF.

The chain couples TRBV3-1 (or the pseudogene TRBV3-2) to TRBJ2-5, with D possibly being TRBD2 (5 bases). Germline V gene sequence: CDR1 LGHDT, CDR2 YNNKEL (reference sequence). Trimming took 2 bases from V and 5 from J, leaving 24 bases between them. This CDR3 is built from 18 residues. The CDR3 bases are TGTGCCAGCAGCCAAAGGTCCCGGAGCGGTTATAGTAAGGAGACCCAGTACTTC. It is translated as CASSQRSRSGYSKETQYF.

J is TRBJ2-7 and V is TRBV28, with 10 bases fitting TRBD1. CDR1 MDHEN and CDR2 SYDVKM come from the germline V gene. The CDR3 has 15 amino acids. With 7 bases clipped from V and 2 bases from J, the junction kept 8 bases outside the gene matches. The CDR3 coding sequence is TGTGCCAGCACCCCTGGGGGACAGGGGACCTACGAGCAGTACTTC. Its protein product is CASTPGGQGTYEQYF.

The J gene is TRBJ1-1, the V gene TRBV9; unclear D gene. The V gene's germline CDR1 is SGDLS and CDR2 YYNGEE. The CDR3 runs to 15 residues. The V gene lost 0 bases and the J gene lost 0 bases, with 9 bases spanning the gap. The DNA for the CDR3 is TGTGCCAGCAGCGTAGCCTTTTCTATGAACACTGAAGCTTTCTTT. It specifies CASSVAFSMNTEAFF.

This chain joins TRBV28 and TRBJ2-2, with D possibly matching TRBD1 (6 bases). CDR3 length equals 15 residues. CDR1 and CDR2 (germline): MDHEN, SYDVKM. Trimming cost V 6 bases and J 2 bases, with 13 bases left between them. CDR3 nucleotide sequence: TGTGCCAGCAGCACCCAGGGGACCAACACCGGGGAGCTGTTTTTT. This translates into CASSTQGTNTGELFF.

This chain joins TRBV15 and TRBJ1-6; no clear D. Germline CDR1 reads LNHNV; CDR2 reads YYDKDF (reference sequence). The CDR3 has 20 amino acids. Trimming cost V 0 bases and J 4 bases, with 22 bases left between them. The CDR3 DNA reads TGTGCCACCAGCAGAGATCAGATGACTCGGGGAAGACCTTATAATTCACCCCTCCACTTT. Translation gives CATSRDQMTRGRPYNSPLHF.

J is TRBJ1-5 and V is TRBV18; D possibly corresponds to TRBD1 (6 bases). The CDR3 runs to 17 residues. Trimming took 3 bases from V and 4 from J, leaving 19 bases between them. The germline gives CDR1 KGHSH, CDR2 LQKENI. The chain's CDR3 is CASSPLARQGLNQPQHF. In nucleotides, the CDR3 is TGTGCCAGCTCACCTCTTGCGCGCCAGGGGCTGAATCAGCCCCAGCATTTT.

J is TRBJ2-1 and V is TRBV6-5; TRBD1 matches 9 bases. The CDR3 extends over 15 amino acids. Per germline, CDR1 MNHEY and CDR2 SVGAGI. With V trimmed by 7 bases and J by 8 bases, 12 bases remained unmatched. As DNA, the CDR3 is TGTGCCAGCAAACCGGGACAGGGAGCCCTCGATGAGCAGTTCTTC. Its protein product is CASKPGQGALDEQFF.

The DNA of the CDR3 is TGTGCCAGCAGCCCCTGGACTAGCGGGGACCCCTACGAGCAGTACTTC. Encoded protein: CASSPWTSGDPYEQYF. The rearrangement uses TRBV13 and TRBJ2-7, with 12 bases identical to TRBD2. There are 16 residues in the CDR3. V was pared by 5 bases and J by 2 bases, with 7 bases of the junction left unmatched. Germline lookup yields CDR1 PRHDT and CDR2 FYEKMQ (reference sequence).

This clone was found once. The chain links TRBV28 to TRBJ2-3, with TRBD2 as a possible D gene (7 bases). CDR3 length equals 16 residues. V was pared by 6 bases and J by 2 bases, with 18 bases between. CDR1 is MDHEN and CDR2 is SYDVKM in the germline V gene. CDR3 nucleotide sequence: TGTGCCAGCAGCAGCCGAGGGGGGGGACCCACAGATACGCAGTATTTT. It encodes CASSSRGGGPTDTQYF.

In the case of this clone: Mismatch with germline at one junction end may stem from a read error. The rearrangement uses TRBV12-5 and TRBJ2-1, with D possibly TRBD1 on 6 matching bases. Germline CDR1 and CDR2: LGHNT and FRNRAP. The CDR3 length is 14 residues. The chain's CDR3 is CASGLGTGYSEQFF. The DNA for the CDR3 is TGTGCTAGTGGTTTGGGTACAGGGTACAGTGAGCAGTTCTTC.

The CDR3 DNA is TGCGCCAGCAGCCAGTGGAAGACTAGCGGCACCTACGAGCAGTACTTC. It is translated as CASSQWKTSGTYEQYF. The V call is TRBV5-1, the J call TRBJ2-7, with 9 bases identical to TRBD2. CDR1 is SGHRS, CDR2 YFSETQ, per germline. This CDR3 is built from 16 residues. Trimming removed 4 bases from V and 2 bases from J; junction bases left unmatched: 10.

V gene TRBV11-3 combines with J gene TRBJ2-6; TRBD1 aligns across 9 bases. The CDR3 is 18 residues long. The V gene's germline CDR1 is SGHNT and CDR2 YENEEA. With 3 bases clipped from V and 2 bases from J, the junction kept 8 bases outside the gene matches. CDR3 nucleotides: TGTGCCAGCAGCTTGGGACAGGGAATCTCGGCTGGGGCCAACGTCCTGACTTTC. Its protein is CASSLGQGISAGANVLTF.

A single count supports this clone. This chain uses TRBV19 with TRBJ2-1; D not certain. CDR3 length equals 16 residues. V shed 5 bases and J shed 0 bases, with 14 bases lying between them. Germline CDR1 LNHDA, CDR2 SQIVND (reference sequence). The CDR3 DNA is TGTGCCAGTAGTCCCCGAGGCCTGAGCTCCTACAATGAGCAGTTCTTC. It translates to CASSPRGLSSYNEQFF. Full variable domain (remainder filled in from reference TRBV19 and TRBJ2-1): DGGITQSPKYLFRKEGQNVTLSCEQNLNHDAMYWYRQDPGQGLRLIYYSQIVNDFQKGDIAEGYSVSREKKESFPLTVTSAQKNPTAFYLCASSPRGLSSYNEQFFGPGTRLTVL.

This clone was seen only once. V is TRBV4-1 and J is TRBJ2-7; 7 nucleotides match TRBD1. CDR3 size: 17 residues. The ends lost 3 bases at V and 7 bases at J; junction bases unmatched: 18. Germline values: CDR1 MGHRA, CDR2 YSYEKL. The CDR3, as DNA: TGCGCCAGCAGCCAGGCCGATGGGGGACAGCTCCGGGGTGAGCAGTACTTC. Translating it yields CASSQADGGQLRGEQYF.

This rearrangement joins TRBV19 to TRBJ2-2; D is uncertain. Trimming stripped 5 bases from V and 1 base from J, with 8 bases between. The CDR3 spans 14 residues. Germline-derived CDR1 and CDR2 are LNHDA and SQIVND (reference sequence). CDR3 bases: TGTGCCAGTAGTTCTGGCGGGAACACCGGGGAGCTGTTTTTT. The encoded protein is CASSSGGNTGELFF. The full variable domain, in which reference TRBV19 and TRBJ2-2 provide the parts outside the CDR3, is DGGITQSPKYLFRKEGQNVTLSCEQNLNHDAMYWYRQDPGQGLRLIYYSQIVNDFQKGDIAEGYSVSREKKESFPLTVTSAQKNPTAFYLCASSSGGNTGELFFGEGSRLTVL.

This clone was seen more than once but under ten times. The V gene is TRBV11-1, the J gene TRBJ1-1; the D is unclear. V lost 3 bases and J lost 1, with 3 bases in between. The CDR3 length is 12 residues. Germline CDR1 and CDR2: SGHAT and FQDESV (reference sequence). CDR3 in amino acids: CASSFRNTEAFF. CDR3 DNA sequence: TGTGCCAGCAGCTTCAGGAACACTGAAGCTTTCTTT.